These 15 T cell receptor beta chains were all obtained from the same sample, sequenced in a study of cytomegalovirus exposure and HLA in healthy donors. Clones were read by immunoSEQ multiplex PCR, and TCRdb kept only the in-frame ones, dropping some. The table includes approximately 120,000 clones, about 93% detected once. Sequencing was done on a sample of PBMCs. These receptors were collected from a young woman in good health and CMV-seronegative.

The chain recombines TRBV19 with TRBJ1-5; TRBD1 aligns across 8 bases. CDR1 and CDR2 from the germline V gene are LNHDA and SQIVND (reference sequence). The J segment lost 6 bases and the V segment lost 7 bases, leaving 11 bases of the junction unmatched. This CDR3 region has 15 residues. The CDR3 loop is CASNPDRGLSQPQHF. DNA of the CDR3: TGTGCCAGTAATCCCGACAGGGGCTTAAGTCAGCCCCAGCATTTT.

The rearrangement uses TRBV27 and TRBJ2-3, with TRBD2 matching 11 bases. With 6 bases clipped from V and 3 bases from J, the junction kept 5 bases outside the gene matches. Germline CDR1 MNHEY, CDR2 SMNVEV (reference sequence). This CDR3 has 15 amino acids. The CDR3 sequence: CASSSRTSGTDTQYF. The CDR3 coding sequence is TGTGCCAGCAGCTCTAGGACTAGCGGGACAGATACGCAGTATTTT.

This clone was detected only once. CDR3 coding DNA: TGTGCCAGCAGGGGGGAGGAGAGGACTGAAGCTTTCTTT. Translating gives CASRGEERTEAFF. The rearrangement links TRBV2 to TRBJ1-1; perhaps TRBD1 as D (5 bases). The CDR3 consists of 13 residues. Germline-derived CDR1 and CDR2 are SNHLY and FYNNEI. Trimming took 6 bases from V and 5 from J, leaving 13 bases between them.

The rearrangement uses TRBV19 and TRBJ2-2, with D unresolved. Germline assignment: CDR1 LNHDA and CDR2 SQIVND (reference sequence). The CDR3 extends over 13 amino acids. The V end was cut by 9 bases, the J end by 2 bases, with 10 bases between. CDR3 amino acids: CASPSVNTGELFF. The CDR3 DNA sequence: TGTGCCAGCCCGTCGGTTAACACCGGGGAGCTGTTTTTT.

V and J are TRBV5-1 and TRBJ1-1, with a possible D match to TRBD1 (6 bases). CDR1 SGHRS and CDR2 YFSETQ come from the germline V gene. The length of the CDR3 is 13 residues. With 6 bases removed from V and 7 bases from J, the gap between germline ends came to 16 bases. Here the CDR3 reads CASTGRTEDEAFF. CDR3 bases: TGCGCCAGCACCGGACGGACAGAGGATGAAGCTTTCTTT.

The chain uses TRBV7-2 and TRBJ2-1; 9 nucleotides match TRBD2. Germline assignment: CDR1 SGHTA and CDR2 FQGNSA. This CDR3 comprises 18 residues. V was clipped by 5 bases and J by 0 bases; unmatched bases: 11. CDR3 sequence (DNA): TGTGCCAGCAGCCCAGGGGATCGAGCGGGGGGCTCCTACAATGAGCAGTTCTTC. It yields the protein CASSPGDRAGGSYNEQFF.

The CDR3 sequence: CASSQPALAGGPGEQFF. The CDR3 nucleotides read TGCGCCAGCAGCCAACCGGCACTAGCGGGAGGGCCGGGTGAGCAGTTCTTC. This chain connects TRBV4-1 to TRBJ2-1, with 13 bases fitting TRBD2. The germline V gene encodes CDR1 MGHRA and CDR2 YSYEKL. The CDR3 has 17 amino acids. Trimming took 2 bases from V and 9 from J; bases not matched to a gene: 10.

The gene calls are TRBV2 and TRBJ1-3; D is ambiguous. Germline assignment: CDR1 SNHLY and CDR2 FYNNEI. V lost 6 bases and J 2 bases, leaving 14 bases between the germline ends. The CDR3 runs 15 residues. CDR3 sequence: CASSVDKIPGNTIYF. CDR3 coding DNA: TGTGCCAGCAGCGTTGACAAAATTCCTGGAAACACCATATATTTT.

The gene calls are TRBV4-1 and TRBJ2-1, with TRBD2 identical over 10 bases. The germline V gene encodes CDR1 MGHRA and CDR2 YSYEKL. J was trimmed by 3 bases and V by 1 base; bases with no gene match: 9. The CDR3 runs to 18 residues. DNA for the CDR3: TGCGCCAGCAGCCAAGGGGTGAGCGGGAGGGGGATCTACAATGAGCAGTTCTTC. It specifies CASSQGVSGRGIYNEQFF.

The chain employs TRBV5-1 and TRBJ2-1; 9 bases align to TRBD1. The CDR3 consists of 17 residues. J gave up 1 base and V 0 bases, and 5 bases lay outside the gene matches. Germline V gene sequence: CDR1 SGHRS, CDR2 YFSETQ. The CDR3 DNA sequence: TGCGCCAGCAGCTTGGTGTACAGGGGGCAATCCTACAATGAGCAGTTCTTC. It yields the protein CASSLVYRGQSYNEQFF.

The CDR3 DNA sequence: TGCGCCAGCAGCCAAATAGTGGGGGGGTGGGAGACCCAGTACTTC. It yields the protein CASSQIVGGWETQYF. The chain links TRBV4-1 to TRBJ2-5; 7 bases match TRBD2. This CDR3 comprises 15 residues. The V segment lost 2 bases and the J segment 5 bases; nucleotides outside the gene matches: 8. Germline V gene data show CDR1 as MGHRA and CDR2 as YSYEKL.

The genes are TRBV10-3 and TRBJ1-3; the D is unclear. V lost 8 bases to trimming and J lost 1 base, with 21 bases between them. The germline V gene has CDR1 ENHRY and CDR2 SYGVKD. The CDR3 contains 17 residues. The CDR3 sequence is CAIVEGSPLGSGNTIYF. The DNA for the CDR3 is TGTGCCATCGTCGAGGGATCGCCGCTTGGTTCTGGAAACACCATATATTTT.

The gene calls are TRBV5-6 and TRBJ1-2; 7 nucleotides agree with TRBD1. V trimming: 5 bases; J trimming: 7 bases; junction bases outside the gene matches: 5. The CDR3 runs to 12 residues. Germline lookup yields CDR1 SGHDT and CDR2 YYEEEE. CDR3 in DNA: TGTGCCAGCAGGACAGGGTTCGGTGGCTACACCTTC. Its translation is CASRTGFGGYTF. Filled out from reference TRBV5-6 and TRBJ1-2, the complete variable domain reads DAGVTQSPTHLIKTRGQQVTLRCSPKSGHDTVSWYQQALGQGPQFIFQYYEEEERQRGNFPDRFSGHQFPNYSSELNVNALLLGDSALYLCASRTGFGGYTFGSGTRLTVV.

J is TRBJ2-7 and V is TRBV10-3; possible D gene TRBD1, 5 bases. This CDR3 region has 13 residues. V was shortened by 6 bases and J by 5 bases, with 14 bases between the two germline ends. CDR1 and CDR2 (germline): ENHRY, SYGVKD. CDR3 nucleotides: TGTGCCATCAGCAGACAGACTCTCGACGAGCAGTACTTC. Translation gives CAISRQTLDEQYF.

The sample holds one count of this clone. The chain is built from TRBV11-2 and TRBJ2-7, with D possibly matching TRBD2 (5 bases). From germline, CDR1 is SGHAT and CDR2 FQNNGV. The CDR3 sequence is 14 residues long. Trimming cost V 1 base and J 3 bases, with 10 bases left between them. The chain's CDR3 is CASSLGGRSYEQYF. The CDR3 DNA is TGTGCCAGCAGCTTAGGAGGGAGAAGCTACGAGCAGTACTTC.